The entry below gives a single T cell receptor beta chain sequence along with its context. The target antigen is unknown. Sequencing was performed with immunoSEQ multiplex PCR; in TCRdb, only in-frame clones are kept and a portion is missing. The data contain approximately 35,000 clones, roughly 68% of them singletons. Sampling times: baseline, cycle 4 day 1, cycle 7 day 1. The sample belongs to a study of OX40 agonist ivuxolimab in advanced cancers. The wider study: Participants could have had prior anti-PD-1, anti-PD-L1 or anti-CTLA-4 therapy, and approximately 40% had some.

The study's findings and limits: Averaged across samples, CD8+ T cells carried more expanded clones than CD4+ did.

The input for sequencing was CD4+ or CD8+ T cells sorted from blood, taken in a trial of the OX40 agonist ivuxolimab. The source is an adult with an advanced solid tumor such as melanoma, head and neck, liver or kidney cancer.

The DNA of the CDR3 is TGTGCCAGCAGTGAGGGCAGGGCCCTCTATGGCTACACCTTC. Protein sequence: CASSEGRALYGYTF. This sequence joins TRBV2 and TRBJ1-2; tentatively, D is TRBD1 (5 bases). The CDR3 extends over 14 amino acids. The germline CDR1 and CDR2 sequences are SNHLY and FYNNEI. V was cut by 3 bases and J by 4 bases, with 12 bases left in between.